This T cell receptor beta chain was profiled in a study of blood T cell repertoires in COVID-19. Study summary: Samples came from the United States, Italy and Spain, spanning acute and convalescent COVID-19. T cells, B-cell-depleted T cells, or PBMCs supplied cDNA or gDNA.

In the authors' methods: How many nucleated cells were present was estimated from reference gene primer amplification. Generated by immunoSEQ multiplex PCR, the TCRdb table keeps only in-frame clones and is missing some. V and J calls and clone size are as listed in that table; D and trimming were resolved from the DNA. The sample lists around 380,000 clones, about 87% occurring once. Everyone who took part was 18 to 89 years old, and they came from 20 to 25 US areas. The CDR3 contains 16 residues. The V end was cut by 3 bases, the J end by 2 bases, with 16 bases between. Germline V lookup: CDR1 SNHLY, CDR2 FYNNEI.

The V call is TRBV2, the J call TRBJ1-2, with a weak D call TRBD1 (5 bases). The sample was PBMCs or T cells enriched from blood (not recorded which). The receptor was isolated from a man aged 25-45 years who had recovered from COVID-19. Here the CDR3 reads CASSEGRGKGNYGYTF. CDR3 nucleotide sequence: TGTGCCAGCAGTGAGGGGAGGGGTAAAGGGAACTATGGCTACACCTTC.